These 21 T cell receptor beta chains originate from one sample sequenced in a study of regulatory T cells in long-lasting Graves disease. The time point: newly diagnosed GD, antithyroid drugs for less than 3 months. Construction of the TCR library relied on RNA isolated from PBMCs. Assembly of TCR beta libraries relied on iRepertoire HTBI primers together with Arm-PCR of CDR3 regions. TCRdb ran MiXCR on the multiplex PCR reads and lists one entry per CDR3 protein. This table has about 380,000 distinct CDR3 sequences, 15% to 19% appearing once. The material was peripheral blood mononuclear cells (PBMCs), obtained at new diagnosis, from a patient treated with antithyroid drugs. The source is a female donor with Graves disease.

This clonotype appeared many times. DNA for the CDR3: TGTGCCTCGAGCGGGAGGGTCGGCAGGGCCGGGGAGCTGTTTTTT. Translation: CASSGRVGRAGELFF. This chain uses TRBV10-3 with TRBJ2-2; 10 bases fit TRBD2. Trimming at V came to 11 bases and at J to 6 bases, leaving 12 bases not matched to a gene. Germline-derived CDR1 and CDR2 are ENHRY and SYGVKD. There are 15 residues in the CDR3.

This clonotype showed up many times. V and J are TRBV12-3 or TRBV12-4 and TRBJ1-1; the D gene is possibly TRBD1 (6 bases). V shed 8 bases and J shed 1 base, with 14 bases lying between them. The CDR3 has 14 amino acids. As DNA, the CDR3 is TGTGCCAGCCTACCCGGGACAACGAACACTGAAGCTTTCTTT. Its translation: CASLPGTTNTEAFF.

The rearrangement joins TRBV4-1 to TRBJ2-5; 10 bases are shared with TRBD2. The CDR3 spans 16 residues. Germline-derived CDR1 and CDR2 are MGHRA and YSYEKL. The junction had 6 bases not matched to a gene; V was cut back by 1 base and J by 4 bases. The CDR3 spells CASSQAQRGGIETQYF. The DNA for the CDR3 is TGCGCCAGCAGCCAAGCTCAGCGGGGGGGCATAGAGACCCAGTACTTC.

The table lists this clonotype with a few counts. The rearrangement links TRBV5-1 to TRBJ2-1, with 11 positions matching TRBD2. The CDR3 has 16 residues. J was trimmed by 1 base and V by 6 bases; bases with no gene match: 6. The germline V gene encodes CDR1 SGHRS and CDR2 YFSETQ. The CDR3 is CASTYSGGVSYNEQFF. DNA of the CDR3: TGCGCCAGCACCTATAGCGGGGGGGTATCCTACAATGAGCAGTTCTTC.

This clonotype was found many times. A read error may be the cause here, since a much bigger clone is one base away. The CDR3 DNA sequence: TGTGCCAGCAGAATAGCCGGGACTGCCTACTCCTACGAGCAGTACTTC. Amino acid sequence: CASRIAGTAYSYEQYF. The gene calls are TRBV28 and TRBJ2-7, with a tentative D call TRBD2 (6 bases). The ends were cut back, 6 bases at V and 0 bases at J, with 18 bases in the middle. Germline values: CDR1 MDHEN, CDR2 SYDVKM. The CDR3 covers 16 residues.

This clonotype was detected ten times or more. In DNA, the CDR3 is TGTGCCAGCAGCCGGGACAGGACCTTTAACACCGGGGAGCTGTTTTTT. Amino acids: CASSRDRTFNTGELFF. The V and J genes are TRBV5-6 and TRBJ2-2; 8 positions match TRBD1. Looked up from germline, CDR1 is SGHDT and CDR2 is YYEEEE. V was clipped by 4 bases and J by 2 bases; unmatched bases: 7. This CDR3 has 16 residues. The whole variable domain, remainder taken from reference TRBV5-6 and TRBJ2-2, is DAGVTQSPTHLIKTRGQQVTLRCSPKSGHDTVSWYQQALGQGPQFIFQYYEEEERQRGNFPDRFSGHQFPNYSSELNVNALLLGDSALYLCASSRDRTFNTGELFFGEGSRLTVL.

This clonotype appeared many times. The chain employs TRBV11-1 and TRBJ2-3; 14 bases align to TRBD2. Germline CDR1 and CDR2: SGHAT and FQDESV (reference sequence). This CDR3 contains 17 residues. Losses at the gene ends were 5 bases for V and 2 bases for J; bases not matched to a gene: 6. The CDR3 protein is CASSPGTSGGYTDTQYF. CDR3 in DNA: TGTGCCAGCAGCCCAGGGACTAGCGGGGGTTACACAGATACGCAGTATTTT.

This clonotype was observed at least ten times. The chain recombines TRBV6-1 with TRBJ1-5; D remains ambiguous. The CDR3 sequence is 18 residues long. Looked up from germline, CDR1 is MNHNS and CDR2 is SASEGT. Between the trimmed V and J ends, which lost 3 bases and 4 bases, there was a span of 22 bases. The CDR3 sequence is CASSDSIAYGRQNQPQHF. The CDR3 DNA sequence: TGTGCCAGCAGTGACTCAATTGCCTATGGCAGACAAAATCAGCCCCAGCATTTT.

This sequence joins TRBV28 and TRBJ1-1; D gene ambiguous. Germline CDR1 reads MDHEN; CDR2 reads SYDVKM. The CDR3 extends over 16 amino acids. The V end lost 6 bases, the J end lost 0 bases, and 17 bases lay between the germline ends. The CDR3 sequence is CASRTLKRALNTEAFF. DNA of the CDR3: TGTGCCAGCAGGACCCTTAAGAGGGCTCTGAACACTGAAGCTTTCTTT.

The sample holds many counts of this clonotype. The gene calls are TRBV20-1 and TRBJ2-7; 9 positions agree with TRBD1. V gave up 4 bases and J gave up 3 bases; unmatched junction bases: 10. In germline, CDR1 is DFQATT, CDR2 SNEGSKA (reference sequence). The CDR3 consists of 15 residues. CDR3 sequence (DNA): TGCAGTGCTACCGAGCCCGCGACAGGGGGCTACGAGCAGTACTTC. Encoded protein: CSATEPATGGYEQYF.

This clonotype was recorded many times. V gene TRBV20-1 combines with J gene TRBJ2-1; D remains unclear. Germline V gene lookup returns CDR1 DFQATT and CDR2 SNEGSKA (reference sequence). This CDR3 contains 14 residues. V was pared by 3 bases and J by 5 bases, with 14 bases between. The CDR3: CSASWSARNNEQFF. CDR3 in DNA: TGCAGTGCTAGTTGGAGCGCCCGAAACAATGAGCAGTTCTTC.

The rearrangement uses TRBV12-3 or TRBV12-4 and TRBJ1-1; a possible D gene is TRBD1 (5 bases). CDR3 size: 14 residues. With 8 bases removed from V and 1 base from J, the gap between germline ends came to 14 bases. The CDR3 loop is CASGASGRNTEAFF. The CDR3 nucleotides are TGTGCCAGCGGAGCCTCAGGGCGGAACACTGAAGCTTTCTTT.

The rearrangement joins TRBV11-2 to TRBJ1-1; tentatively, D is TRBD1 (5 bases). The CDR3 totals 14 residues. The germline V and J ends were trimmed by 5 bases and 7 bases, with 17 bases remaining between them. Looked up from germline, CDR1 is SGHAT and CDR2 is FQNNGV. CDR3 sequence: CASSPNRVGLEAFF. DNA for the CDR3: TGTGCCAGCAGCCCGAACCGGGTGGGGCTTGAAGCTTTCTTT.

V gene TRBV2 combines with J gene TRBJ2-5; possible D gene TRBD2, 5 bases. Deletions cut 3 bases from V and 4 bases from J, with 12 bases between. Germline V gene lookup returns CDR1 SNHLY and CDR2 FYNNEI. CDR3 size: 14 residues. CDR3 bases: TGTGCCAGCAGTGACGGGGTAGGAGTAGAGACCCAGTACTTC. This codes for CASSDGVGVETQYF.

This clonotype was counted many times. This sequence joins TRBV10-3 and TRBJ1-1; D may be TRBD1 (6 bases). Looked up from germline, CDR1 is ENHRY and CDR2 is SYGVKD. Trimming stripped 4 bases from V and 7 bases from J, with 19 bases between. The CDR3 runs 15 residues. The CDR3 spells CAISVRHQGPFEAFF. The CDR3 region has the DNA TGTGCCATCAGTGTACGGCACCAGGGGCCCTTTGAAGCTTTCTTT.

This clonotype showed up many times. V usage is TRBV28 and J usage is TRBJ2-6, with 12 bases that match TRBD2. The length of the CDR3 is 19 residues. The V gene end was trimmed by 3 bases and the J gene end by 2 bases; junction bases not matched to a gene: 8. Germline loops: CDR1 MDHEN, CDR2 SYDVKM. In nucleotides, the CDR3 is TGTGCCAGCAGTTTTTTGGCTAGCGGGAGGGCCACTGGGGCCAACGTCCTGACTTTC. Translated: CASSFLASGRATGANVLTF.

This clonotype was seen many times. CDR3 region: CASSDSSYEQYF. DNA of the CDR3: TGTGCCAGCAGTGACAGCTCCTACGAGCAGTACTTC. The genes are TRBV2 and TRBJ2-7; D is uncertain. V shed 3 bases and J shed 0 bases, with 3 bases lying between them. CDR1 and CDR2 from the germline V gene are SNHLY and FYNNEI. This CDR3 is built from 12 residues.

The sample holds many counts of this clonotype. The J gene is TRBJ2-1, the V gene TRBV20-1; no firm D call. Trimming left V 1 base short and J 6 bases short, with 13 bases between. Germline V gene sequence: CDR1 DFQATT, CDR2 SNEGSKA (reference sequence). This CDR3 is built from 14 residues. DNA for the CDR3: TGCAGTGCTAGAGCAGGATCATGGGTCAATGAGCAGTTCTTC. Translating gives CSARAGSWVNEQFF.

The chain uses TRBV30 and TRBJ2-1; D is uncertain. Germline V gene data show CDR1 as GTSNPN and CDR2 as SVGIG (reference sequence). V was clipped by 2 bases and J by 6 bases, with 8 bases between them. This CDR3 has 12 amino acids. The CDR3 nucleotides are TGTGCCTGGAGTTGGAACACCAATGAGCAGTTCTTC. Protein product: CAWSWNTNEQFF.

This clonotype was seen ten or more times. The chain combines TRBV20-1 with TRBJ2-3, with 8 bases lining up with TRBD2. CDR1 and CDR2 (germline): DFQATT, SNEGSKA (reference sequence). CDR3 length: 15 amino acids. V was pared by 1 base and J by 2 bases, with 5 bases of the junction left unmatched. This chain's CDR3 is CSARGAAGATDTQYF. DNA of the CDR3: TGCAGTGCTAGAGGCGCAGCGGGGGCCACAGATACGCAGTATTTT.

CDR3 loop: CASSARGTYDPSSNQPQHF. The CDR3 DNA sequence: TGTGCCAGTAGTGCTCGAGGGACATACGATCCTAGTAGCAATCAGCCCCAGCATTTT. The chain uses TRBV19 and TRBJ1-5; possible D gene TRBD1, 6 bases. V was clipped by 5 bases and J by 0 bases, with 23 bases between them. Germline V CDR1 and CDR2: LNHDA, SQIVND (reference sequence). This CDR3 region has 19 residues.